Listed here are 12 T cell receptor beta chains from one sample, sequenced in a study of T cell responses to AZD1222 COVID-19 vaccine. Sequencing was performed with immunoSEQ multiplex PCR; in TCRdb, only in-frame clones are kept and a portion is missing. The sample includes about 110,000 clones, around 90% of them seen just once. Sequences were derived from peripheral blood, sampled 28 days after the second AZD1222 dose. The receptors here all came from an adult who received the AZD1222 COVID-19 vaccine.

The V and J genes are TRBV7-8 and TRBJ2-2; D is undetermined. There are 13 residues in the CDR3. Germline CDR1 SGHVS, CDR2 FQNEAQ. Trimming pared 3 bases from V and 3 bases from J, leaving 5 bases between. DNA of the CDR3: TGTGCCAGCAGCTTGGGATACACCGGGGAGCTGTTTTTT. Amino acids: CASSLGYTGELFF.

This rearrangement joins TRBV29-1 to TRBJ1-1; the D gene is possibly TRBD1 (6 bases). Trimming stripped 5 bases from V and 3 bases from J, with 10 bases between. CDR1 is SQVTM, CDR2 ANQGSEA, per germline. The CDR3 contains 12 residues. The CDR3 coding sequence is TGCAGCGTTCATAACAGGGACACTGAAGCTTTCTTT. It yields the protein CSVHNRDTEAFF.

V is TRBV30 and J is TRBJ1-2; D ambiguous. Trimming took off 5 bases at V and 8 bases at J, with 12 bases between the two ends. Germline V gene sequence: CDR1 GTSNPN, CDR2 SVGIG (reference sequence). The CDR3 runs to 11 residues. The CDR3 coding sequence is TGTGCCTGGTGGATGGCCACCGGCTACACCTTC. Translation gives CAWWMATGYTF.

This chain links TRBV7-9 with TRBJ1-2, with D hard to call. The length of the CDR3 is 11 residues. V was shortened by 5 bases and J by 5 bases, with 6 bases between the two germline ends. The germline V gene has CDR1 SEHNR and CDR2 FQNEAQ (reference sequence). The CDR3: CASSPGYGYTF. The CDR3 DNA is TGTGCCAGCAGCCCGGGATATGGCTACACCTTC.

This clone has just a few counts. V gene TRBV7-2 combines with J gene TRBJ1-1; no reliable D call. Germline CDR1 is SGHTA and CDR2 is FQGNSA. The CDR3 is 15 amino acids. The ends were cut back, 0 bases at V and 2 bases at J, with 10 bases in the middle. This chain's CDR3 is CASSLARGPNTEAFF. In nucleotides, the CDR3 is TGTGCCAGCAGCTTAGCGCGGGGTCCTAACACTGAAGCTTTCTTT.

The V and J genes are TRBV5-1 and TRBJ2-1; 7 bases align to TRBD2. The length of the CDR3 is 15 residues. Germline-derived CDR1 and CDR2 are SGHRS and YFSETQ. Losses at the gene ends were 0 bases for V and 9 bases for J; bases not matched to a gene: 9. The CDR3 bases are TGCGCCAGCAGCTTGGACCCCGGAGGGAGGGGTGAGCAGTTCTTC. This sequence encodes CASSLDPGGRGEQFF.

The V and J genes are TRBV3-1 (or the pseudogene TRBV3-2) and TRBJ2-5, with 13 nucleotides matching TRBD2. The CDR3 length is 16 residues. Trimming took 1 base from V and 5 from J; bases not matched to a gene: 4. Germline V gene sequence: CDR1 LGHDT, CDR2 YNNKEL (reference sequence). The CDR3 loop is CASSQGTSGGSETQYF. As DNA, the CDR3 is TGTGCCAGCAGCCAAGGGACTAGCGGGGGCTCGGAGACCCAGTACTTC.

The CDR3 loop is CASSLGLPRPYEQYF. As DNA, the CDR3 is TGTGCCAGCAGTCTAGGACTCCCGCGGCCCTACGAGCAGTACTTC. This chain joins TRBV6-6 and TRBJ2-7; a weak D match, TRBD2 (5 bases). In germline, CDR1 is MNHNY, CDR2 SVGAGI (reference sequence). The ends were cut back, 5 bases at V and 2 bases at J, with 16 bases in the middle. The CDR3 totals 15 residues.

This chain joins TRBV7-2 and TRBJ2-5; the match to TRBD2 covers 12 bases. The V segment lost 4 bases and the J segment 5 bases; nucleotides outside the gene matches: 5. From germline, CDR1 is SGHTA and CDR2 FQGNSA. This CDR3 has 15 residues. In DNA form, the CDR3 reads TGTGCCAGCAGCTCCCTAGGACTAGCGGGGGAGACCCAGTACTTC. This gives the protein CASSSLGLAGETQYF.

The CDR3 DNA follows: TGCAGTGCTAGTGAGGATTGGCGGTATGGCTACACCTTC. Amino acid sequence: CSASEDWRYGYTF. This sequence joins TRBV20-1 and TRBJ1-2, with D hard to call. The CDR3 totals 13 residues. V gave up 3 bases and J gave up 5 bases, with 13 bases separating them. Per the germline V gene, CDR1 is DFQATT and CDR2 is SNEGSKA (reference sequence).

The V gene is TRBV7-6, the J gene TRBJ2-2; TRBD2 might be the D (6 bases). In germline, CDR1 is SGHVS, CDR2 FNYEAQ. CDR3 size: 16 residues. Trimming left V 0 bases short and J 1 base short, with 9 bases between. CDR3 bases: TGTGCCAGCAGCTTAGCGAGCGGGCGGAACACCGGGGAGCTGTTTTTT. Translation: CASSLASGRNTGELFF.

The CDR3: CASGFGSRDSPLHF. CDR3 DNA sequence: TGTGCCAGCGGTTTCGGGAGTCGGGATTCACCCCTCCACTTT. The gene calls are TRBV7-3 and TRBJ1-6, with unresolved D. V gave up 8 bases and J gave up 8 bases, with 16 bases separating them. The CDR3 is made up of 14 amino acids. Germline V gene sequence: CDR1 SGHTA, CDR2 FQGTGA.